This T cell receptor beta chain was recorded in a study of blood T cell repertoires in COVID-19. Overall study context: There were acute and convalescent COVID-19 samples, and they came from the United States, Italy and Spain. Sources were T cells, B-cell-depleted T cells, or PBMCs; the material itself was cDNA or gDNA.

Authors' analysis steps: From reference gene primer amplification, estimates of nucleated cell counts were derived. Using immunoSEQ multiplex PCR, the repertoire was profiled, and TCRdb retains in-frame clones only, with some absent. The DNA gave D and trimming, while V, J and clone size come from that table. Seen here are fewer than 250,000 clones, about 91% observed once, and the top ten hold about 15%. Cohort allocation depended upon clinical history that participants reported. This CDR3 comprises 13 residues. The germline CDR1 and CDR2 sequences are MNHEY and SMNVEV (reference sequence). V was trimmed by 3 bases and J by 3 bases, leaving 8 bases between them.

Sequencing used PBMCs or T cells enriched from blood (not recorded which). This clonotype was obtained from a woman aged 50 to 60 with acute COVID-19. The chain combines TRBV27 with TRBJ1-1; possible D gene TRBD1, 5 bases. CDR3 protein: CASSFWGDTEAFF. CDR3 coding DNA: TGTGCCAGCAGTTTTTGGGGGGACACTGAAGCTTTCTTT.